This is a list of T cell receptor beta chains from one sample in a study of blood T cell repertoires in COVID-19. The repertoire was sequenced with immunoSEQ multiplex PCR; TCRdb's copy has only in-frame clones and lacks some. The sample has about 300,000 clones, around 88% seen once. Sequencing was carried out using peripheral blood. These receptors originate from a man aged 35-49 years with acute or convalescent COVID-19. CDR3s include the opening cysteine and the closing phenylalanine or tryptophan. Each record gives: clone size, J gene, D gene, V gene, CDR3 protein, CDR3 DNA. D genes are given only for firm matches. Expanded clones get a size class; other rows say once, few or many, or leave the size out.

NA,TRBJ1-1,NA,TRBV30,CAWKGRGTEAFF,TGTGCCTGGAAGGGAAGGGGGACTGAAGCTTTCTTT
NA,TRBJ2-3,NA,TRBV6-1,CASSERGWREDTQYF,TGTGCCAGCAGTGAACGAGGATGGCGTGAGGATACGCAGTATTTT
NA,TRBJ2-1,TRBD1,TRBV5-1,CASRGGQIYNEQFF,TGCGCCAGCAGAGGGGGACAGATCTACAATGAGCAGTTCTTC
NA,TRBJ1-2,NA,TRBV27,CASSPDRNYGYTF,TGTGCCAGCAGTCCCGACAGGAACTATGGCTACACCTTC
NA,TRBJ2-2,TRBD1,TRBV2,CASSGRDRGTGELFF,TGTGCCAGCAGCGGCCGGGACAGGGGCACCGGGGAGCTGTTTTTT
NA,TRBJ1-6,NA,TRBV10-2,CASSKERNNSPLHF,TGCGCCAGCAGTAAGGAGAGAAATAATTCACCCCTCCACTTT
NA,TRBJ1-1,TRBD1,TRBV29-1,CSVPRTGGFKAFF,TGCAGCGTCCCTAGGACAGGGGGATTTAAAGCTTTCTTT
NA,TRBJ2-1,NA,TRBV11-2,CASSYGGSGYLYNEQFF,TGTGCCAGCAGCTACGGAGGGAGCGGGTACTTATACAATGAGCAGTTCTTC
NA,TRBJ1-4,NA,TRBV14,CASSQRGNEKLFF,TGTGCCAGCAGCCAACGAGGAAATGAAAAACTGTTTTTT
NA,TRBJ2-3,NA,TRBV10-2,CASSGGVAGLLTDTQYF,TGCGCCAGCAGTGGGGGGGTGGCGGGGCTGCTCACAGATACGCAGTATTTT
few,TRBJ1-2,NA,TRBV19,CASTDGGGKYYGYTF,TGTGCCAGTACCGATGGGGGGGGCAAATACTATGGCTACACCTTC
NA,TRBJ1-5,NA,TRBV12-3/TRBV12-4,CASSTLGRAQHF,TGTGCCAGCAGCACCCTAGGTAGAGCCCAGCATTTT
NA,TRBJ2-1,NA,TRBV6-5,CASSPRTATGNEQFF,TGTGCCAGCAGCCCCCGGACAGCTACAGGGAATGAGCAGTTCTTC